The rows below give T cell receptor beta chains drawn from one sample of a study of blood T cell repertoires in COVID-19. Assay used: immunoSEQ multiplex PCR; TCRdb lists only in-frame clones, some missing. Of some 160,000 clones in the sample, around 90% were seen once. The sequenced sample consisted of peripheral blood. The origin of the receptors is a man between 18 and 35 years old with acute or convalescent COVID-19. Each CDR3 is given with its conserved first and last residue. A D gene is named only where the DNA matches it firmly. Only part of the rows carry a size: once, few, many, or a class if the clone is expanded.

D	size	V	J	CDR3	DNA
-	-	TRBV30	TRBJ1-3	CAWSLDGGLGSSGNTIYF	TGTGCCTGGAGCCTCGACGGGGGGTTGGGGTCCTCTGGAAACACCATATATTTT
-	-	TRBV18	TRBJ1-3	CASSSDSSGNTIYF	TGTGCCAGCTCATCAGACAGCTCTGGAAACACCATATATTTT
TRBD2	once	TRBV2	TRBJ2-5	CASIPSRGVAQYF	TGTGCCAGCATCCCTTCACGGGGGGTGGCCCAGTACTTC
-	-	TRBV29-1	TRBJ1-2	CSVDGSYYGYTF	TGCAGCGTTGACGGGTCCTACTATGGCTACACCTTC
-	-	TRBV7-9	TRBJ1-5	CASSSTGSNQPQHF	TGTGCCAGCAGCTCTACAGGGAGCAATCAGCCCCAGCATTTT
TRBD1	-	TRBV19	TRBJ2-3	CASSQGQGLDTDTQYF	TGTGCCAGTAGTCAGGGACAGGGGCTGGACACAGATACGCAGTATTTT
-	-	TRBV4-1	TRBJ2-7	CASSQDLRGTGTIDEQYF	TGCGCCAGCAGCCAAGACTTAAGGGGGACGGGCACAATCGACGAGCAGTACTTC
TRBD1	-	TRBV6-5	TRBJ1-1	CASNPGQGVNTEAFF	TGTGCCAGTAACCCCGGACAGGGAGTGAACACTGAAGCTTTCTTT
TRBD1	-	TRBV5-1	TRBJ1-2	CASSLEGQGQSGYTF	TGCGCCAGCAGCTTGGAGGGACAGGGGCAAAGCGGCTACACCTTC
TRBD1	-	TRBV7-2	TRBJ2-2	CASSLATGGTGELFF	TGTGCCAGCAGCTTAGCTACAGGGGGCACCGGGGAGCTGTTTTTT
-	-	TRBV18	TRBJ2-4	CASSPIAKNIQYF	TGTGCCAGCTCCCCCATAGCCAAAAACATTCAGTACTTC
-	-	TRBV20-1	TRBJ1-1	CSAHREKAFF	TGCAGTGCCCACAGGGAAAAAGCTTTCTTT
-	-	TRBV2	TRBJ1-5	CASSGSNSNQPQHF	TGTGCCAGCAGTGGCAGTAATAGCAATCAGCCCCAGCATTTT
-	-	TRBV11-2	TRBJ1-6	CASSPGTSNSPLHF	TGTGCCAGCAGCCCTGGGACTTCCAATTCACCCCTCCACTTT
TRBD2	-	TRBV9	TRBJ2-5	CASSVSGGRGETQYF	TGTGCCAGCAGCGTATCCGGGGGGAGAGGGGAGACCCAGTACTTC
-	-	TRBV19	TRBJ2-7	CASSPQVSYEQYF	TGTGCCAGTAGCCCGCAGGTCTCCTACGAGCAGTACTTC